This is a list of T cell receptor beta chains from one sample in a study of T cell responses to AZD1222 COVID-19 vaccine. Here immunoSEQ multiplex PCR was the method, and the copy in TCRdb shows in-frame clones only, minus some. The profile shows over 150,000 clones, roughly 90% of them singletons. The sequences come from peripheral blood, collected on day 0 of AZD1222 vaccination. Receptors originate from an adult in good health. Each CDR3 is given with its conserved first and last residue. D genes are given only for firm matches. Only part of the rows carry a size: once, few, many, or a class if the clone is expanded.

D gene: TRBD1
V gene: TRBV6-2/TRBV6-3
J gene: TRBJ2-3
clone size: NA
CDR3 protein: CASSYQGQASSTDTQYF
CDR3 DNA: TGTGCCAGCAGTTACCAAGGACAGGCCTCTAGCACAGATACGCAGTATTTT

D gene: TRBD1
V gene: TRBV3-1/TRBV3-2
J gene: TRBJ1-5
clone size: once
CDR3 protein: CASSPGTGHSNQPQHF
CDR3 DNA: TGTGCCAGCAGCCCGGGGACAGGGCATAGCAATCAGCCCCAGCATTTT

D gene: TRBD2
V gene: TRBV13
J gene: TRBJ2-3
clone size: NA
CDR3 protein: CASSSRGGLTDTQYF
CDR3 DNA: TGTGCCAGCAGCTCCCGCGGGGGGCTCACAGATACGCAGTATTTT

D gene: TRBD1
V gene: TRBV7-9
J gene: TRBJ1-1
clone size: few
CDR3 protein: CASSYGQGTEAFF
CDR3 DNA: TGTGCCAGCAGTTATGGACAGGGAACTGAAGCTTTCTTT

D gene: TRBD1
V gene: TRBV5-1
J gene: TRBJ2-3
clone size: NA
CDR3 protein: CASSLGTGVYTDTQYF
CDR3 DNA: TGCGCCAGCAGCTTAGGTACAGGGGTCTACACAGATACGCAGTATTTT

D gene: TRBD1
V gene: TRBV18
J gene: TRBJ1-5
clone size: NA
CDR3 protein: CASSPGQGYQPQHF
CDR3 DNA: TGTGCCAGCTCACCAGGACAGGGCTATCAGCCCCAGCATTTT

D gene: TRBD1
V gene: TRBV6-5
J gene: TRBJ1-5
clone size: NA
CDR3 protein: CASSYSPGGKGPQHF
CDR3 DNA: TGTGCCAGCAGTTACTCCCCAGGGGGCAAAGGGCCCCAGCATTTT

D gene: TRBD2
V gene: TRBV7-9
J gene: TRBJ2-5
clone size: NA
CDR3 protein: CATPLAEETQYF
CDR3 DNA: TGTGCCACCCCCCTAGCGGAAGAGACCCAGTACTTC

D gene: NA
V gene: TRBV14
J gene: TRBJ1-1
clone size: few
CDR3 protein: CASSPQDTEAFF
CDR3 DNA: TGTGCCAGCAGCCCGCAGGACACTGAAGCTTTCTTT

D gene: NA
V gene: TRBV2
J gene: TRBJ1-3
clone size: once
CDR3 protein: CASTSGPGNTIYF
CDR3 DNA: TGTGCCAGCACTTCGGGGCCTGGAAACACCATATATTTT

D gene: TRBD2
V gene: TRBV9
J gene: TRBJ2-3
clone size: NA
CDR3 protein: CASSPGSVGGADTQYF
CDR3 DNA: TGTGCCAGCAGTCCCGGGTCAGTCGGGGGGGCGGATACGCAGTATTTT

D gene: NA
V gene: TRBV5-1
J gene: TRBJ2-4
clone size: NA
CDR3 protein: CASSNRNIQYF
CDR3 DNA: TGCGCCAGCAGCAATAGGAACATTCAGTACTTC

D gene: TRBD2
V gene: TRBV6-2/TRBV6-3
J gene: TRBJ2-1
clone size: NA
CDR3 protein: CASSFPSGGRYNEQFF
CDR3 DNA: TGTGCCAGCAGTTTCCCTAGCGGGGGTCGCTACAATGAGCAGTTCTTC

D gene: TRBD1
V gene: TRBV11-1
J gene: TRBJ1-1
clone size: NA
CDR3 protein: CASSPGQGETEAFF
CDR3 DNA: TGTGCCAGCAGCCCGGGACAGGGGGAAACTGAAGCTTTCTTT